This T cell receptor (beta chain) was recovered during a study of a mutant IDH1 vaccine in newly diagnosed glioma. Whole-study context: Patients received eight vaccinations in weeks 1, 3, 5, 7, 11, 15, 19, 23. Earlier care involved radiotherapy, temozolomide, or both, and the majority received both.

Worth noting for this clone: The target antigen is unknown.

Study observations and caveats: Apparently, pseudoprogression bore no relation to changes among the top peripheral T cell clonotypes.

The table came from immunoSEQ multiplex PCR; TCRdb's copy has only in-frame clones and leaves some out. There are about 62,000 clones in the sample; about 91% occur only once, and more than 1.5% lies in the top ten. Documented time point: week 11, during vaccination. Each dose delivered 300 ug of mutant IDH1 20-mer peptide subcutaneously with imiquimod. The source is a middle-aged man with glioma. The specimen comprised PBMCs, sampled from a glioma patient whose treatment included an IDH1 peptide vaccine.

CDR3 amino acids: CASSFGTTISYEQYF. The CDR3 DNA reads TGTGCCAGCAGTTTCGGGACGACGATCTCCTACGAGCAGTACTTC. The chain is built from TRBV6-1 and TRBJ2-7; either TRBD1 or TRBD2 may fit D (5 bases each). The CDR3 covers 15 residues. V lost 5 bases to trimming and J lost 0 bases, with 14 bases between them. From germline, CDR1 is MNHNS and CDR2 SASEGT.